A single sample gave rise to the 26 T cell receptor beta chains below, sequenced in a study of cytomegalovirus exposure and HLA in healthy donors. 13 Jbeta primers and 60 Vbeta primers were used for the PCR. Generated by immunoSEQ multiplex PCR, the TCRdb table keeps only in-frame clones and is missing some. The sample carries about 120,000 clones, about 70% recorded once. Sequences were obtained from PBMCs. The receptor set was obtained from a human donor in good health.

V and J are TRBV11-1 and TRBJ2-7; TRBD1 aligns across 8 bases. This CDR3 is built from 15 residues. Per germline, CDR1 SGHAT and CDR2 FQDESV (reference sequence). V trimming: 4 bases; J trimming: 0 bases; junction bases outside the gene matches: 5. The CDR3 is CASSSDRESSYEQYF. CDR3 sequence (DNA): TGTGCCAGCAGCTCGGACAGGGAGAGCTCCTACGAGCAGTACTTC.

This chain joins TRBV19 and TRBJ1-1, with D possibly TRBD1 on 5 matching bases. This CDR3 region has 13 residues. V was clipped by 1 base and J by 3 bases, with 6 bases between them. Germline V gene lookup returns CDR1 LNHDA and CDR2 SQIVND (reference sequence). CDR3 nucleotide sequence: TGTGCCAGTAGTATAGGGACACACACTGAAGCTTTCTTT. Amino acid sequence: CASSIGTHTEAFF.

The chain has TRBV7-2 and TRBJ1-2; no reliable D call. The V gene lost 4 bases and the J gene lost 2 bases, with 8 bases spanning the gap. The CDR3 has 13 amino acids. Germline CDR1 and CDR2: SGHTA and FQGNSA. The CDR3 sequence: CASSWTGNYGYTF. The DNA of the CDR3 is TGTGCCAGCAGCTGGACGGGAAACTATGGCTACACCTTC.

The chain employs TRBV29-1 and TRBJ2-3, with D maybe TRBD2 (8 bases). The germline CDR1 and CDR2 sequences are SQVTM and ANQGSEA. Trimming removed 0 bases at V and 2 bases at J, with 24 bases between. This CDR3 is 19 amino acids long. The CDR3 spells CSVEDLAQGGREVTDTQYF. CDR3 in DNA: TGCAGCGTTGAAGATCTTGCCCAGGGGGGGCGGGAGGTCACAGATACGCAGTATTTT.

V and J are TRBV6-5 and TRBJ2-1, with D perhaps matching TRBD2 (6 bases). The V and J ends lost 5 bases and 4 bases respectively, with 12 bases between them. This CDR3 contains 14 residues. CDR1 MNHEY and CDR2 SVGAGI come from the germline V gene. The CDR3 nucleotides are TGTGCCAGCAGTAGTGGGAGGATTTACAATGAGCAGTTCTTC. This sequence encodes CASSSGRIYNEQFF.

The J gene is TRBJ2-7, the V gene TRBV4-1, with 9 bases aligning to TRBD1. V lost 0 bases and J lost 6; bases outside the gene matches: 9. CDR1 is MGHRA and CDR2 is YSYEKL in the germline V gene. The CDR3 consists of 16 residues. The CDR3 sequence is CASSQDPGQGIIEQYF. CDR3 nucleotides: TGCGCCAGCAGCCAAGATCCGGGACAGGGAATCATCGAGCAGTACTTC.

The V and J genes are TRBV6-7 and TRBJ1-2; TRBD1 might be the D (5 bases). TRBV6-7 is annotated as an ORF whose role is uncertain. The CDR3 runs 13 residues. Between the trimmed V and J ends, which lost 0 bases and 4 bases, there was a span of 6 bases. CDR3 DNA sequence: TGTGCCAGCAGTTACTCCGACAGCTATGGCTACACCTTC. The encoded protein is CASSYSDSYGYTF.

The chain recombines TRBV5-6 with TRBJ2-4; 7 nucleotides match TRBD2. In germline, CDR1 is SGHDT, CDR2 YYEEEE. The CDR3 is 15 residues long. The junction had 15 bases not matched to a gene; V was cut back by 5 bases and J by 10 bases. The CDR3 DNA sequence: TGTGCCAGCAGAAATAACCTCGGGGGGACCACGATTCAGTACTTC. Amino acids: CASRNNLGGTTIQYF.

Only a few counts were recorded for this clone. The rearrangement joins TRBV28 to TRBJ1-4; D is ambiguous. This CDR3 is 14 amino acids long. Trimming removed 6 bases from V and 4 bases from J, with 12 bases in between. Germline CDR1 MDHEN, CDR2 SYDVKM. CDR3 nucleotides: TGTGCCAGCAGCCCCCCGGTGCTTAATGAAAAACTGTTTTTT. Translated: CASSPPVLNEKLFF.

This rearrangement joins TRBV5-1 to TRBJ1-5; D is undetermined. The CDR3 is 15 residues long. Germline assignment: CDR1 SGHRS and CDR2 YFSETQ. Trimming removed 4 bases at V and 1 base at J, with 12 bases between. DNA of the CDR3: TGCGCCAGCAGCCTGAACACTAGAAGCAATCAGCCCCAGCATTTT. The encoded protein is CASSLNTRSNQPQHF. Filled out from reference TRBV5-1 and TRBJ1-5, the complete variable domain reads KAGVTQTPRYLIKTRGQQVTLSCSPISGHRSVSWYQQTPGQGLQFLFEYFSETQRNKGNFPGRFSGRQFSNSRSEMNVSTLELGDSALYLCASSLNTRSNQPQHFGDGTRLSIL.

The chain joins TRBV6-1 to TRBJ1-5; perhaps TRBD1 as D (5 bases). CDR1 is MNHNS, CDR2 SASEGT, per germline. CDR3 length equals 13 residues. The V and J ends lost 1 base and 6 bases respectively, with 7 bases between them. The CDR3 spells CASSEGGSQPQHF. CDR3 nucleotide sequence: TGTGCCAGCAGTGAAGGGGGCTCTCAGCCCCAGCATTTT.

This clone was found once. The chain is built from TRBV19 and TRBJ1-1; D is perhaps TRBD1 (6 bases). CDR1 is LNHDA and CDR2 is SQIVND in the germline V gene (reference sequence). The CDR3 extends over 15 amino acids. V lost 7 bases to trimming and J lost 3 bases, with 18 bases between them. For the CDR3, the DNA is TGTGCCAGTACCTATGGGGGGGCGCATGACACTGAAGCTTTCTTT. This gives the protein CASTYGGAHDTEAFF.

The rearrangement links TRBV7-9 to TRBJ2-7; D ambiguous. V dropped 5 bases and J dropped 2 bases, with 10 bases sitting between them. Looked up from germline, CDR1 is SEHNR and CDR2 is FQNEAQ (reference sequence). The CDR3 contains 13 residues. CDR3 coding DNA: TGTGCCAGCAGCCCCACAGTGGCCTACGAGCAGTACTTC. Its translation: CASSPTVAYEQYF.

This chain joins TRBV6-1 and TRBJ2-7; D gene unclear. The germline V gene has CDR1 MNHNS and CDR2 SASEGT. The ends were cut back, 9 bases at V and 3 bases at J, with 15 bases in the middle. The CDR3 has 13 residues. The CDR3 spells CASLSTVGYEQYF. In DNA, the CDR3 is TGTGCCAGTCTCAGTACAGTAGGCTACGAGCAGTACTTC.

This chain connects TRBV30 to TRBJ1-1; 8 nucleotides agree with TRBD1. The CDR3 contains 13 residues. With 0 bases clipped from V and 5 bases from J, the junction kept 2 bases outside the gene matches. The germline CDR1 and CDR2 sequences are GTSNPN and SVGIG (reference sequence). DNA for the CDR3: TGTGCCTGGAGTGTCCAGGGGGCAACTGAAGCTTTCTTT. It encodes CAWSVQGATEAFF.

This clone has just one count. The rearrangement joins TRBV30 to TRBJ2-2, with a possible D match to TRBD2 (6 bases). Germline V gene lookup returns CDR1 GTSNPN and CDR2 SVGIG (reference sequence). This CDR3 comprises 15 residues. V was shortened by 8 bases and J by 2 bases, with 18 bases between the two germline ends. The CDR3 nucleotides read TGTGCCCTGGGGGTGACGGGGGTTAACACCGGGGAGCTGTTTTTT. Translating it yields CALGVTGVNTGELFF.

The chain combines TRBV6-6 with TRBJ2-1; 13 nucleotides match TRBD2. The CDR3 runs to 16 residues. Germline lookup yields CDR1 MNHNY and CDR2 SVGAGI (reference sequence). J gave up 9 bases and V 8 bases, and 13 bases lay outside the gene matches. In DNA, the CDR3 is TGTGCCAGCGGCGGGACTAGCGGGACCCGGGGAGGTGAGCAGTTCTTC. The encoded protein is CASGGTSGTRGGEQFF.

The V call is TRBV5-1, the J call TRBJ2-7; TRBD2 might be the D (7 bases). Trimming took off 5 bases at V and 5 bases at J, with 23 bases between the two ends. The CDR3 runs to 16 residues. Germline loops: CDR1 SGHRS, CDR2 YFSETQ. The CDR3 protein is CASSSWGGGVGNEQYF. For the CDR3, the DNA is TGCGCCAGCAGTTCTTGGGGCGGGGGCGTCGGGAACGAGCAGTACTTC.

This chain uses TRBV6-6 with TRBJ2-2; D gene uncertain. The CDR3 covers 14 residues. In germline, CDR1 is MNHNY, CDR2 SVGAGI (reference sequence). Trimming removed 2 bases from V and 2 bases from J, with 6 bases in between. CDR3: CASSYQSNTGELFF. DNA of the CDR3: TGTGCCAGCAGTTACCAGTCAAACACCGGGGAGCTGTTTTTT.

This clone was counted a few times. The rearrangement links TRBV4-2 to TRBJ1-4; D might be TRBD1 (5 bases). Germline loops: CDR1 LGHNA, CDR2 YNFKEQ. V was shortened by 2 bases and J by 5 bases, with 15 bases between the two germline ends. The CDR3 runs 16 residues. The CDR3 sequence is CASSQQLGAGNEKLFF. The CDR3 nucleotides are TGTGCCAGCAGCCAACAACTTGGGGCGGGAAATGAAAAACTGTTTTTT.

This clone turned up a few times. The chain joins TRBV5-4 to TRBJ2-3; 7 positions match TRBD2. This CDR3 contains 16 residues. Unmatched junction bases numbered 8, after V lost 1 base and J lost 3 bases. Germline V gives CDR1 SGHNT, CDR2 YYREEE (reference sequence). Here the CDR3 reads CASSLNLRGLTDTQYF. CDR3 nucleotides: TGTGCCAGCAGCTTGAATCTGCGGGGGTTAACAGATACGCAGTATTTT.

The V gene is TRBV5-6, the J gene TRBJ1-1; 9 bases fit TRBD1. The CDR3 spans 16 residues. Germline lookup yields CDR1 SGHDT and CDR2 YYEEEE. The V gene end was trimmed by 2 bases and the J gene end by 2 bases; junction bases not matched to a gene: 7. This CDR3 reads CASSLYRDRVNTEAFF. The CDR3 coding sequence is TGTGCCAGCAGCTTATACCGGGACAGGGTAAACACTGAAGCTTTCTTT.

The table lists this clone with a few counts. The genes are TRBV28 and TRBJ1-1, with D possibly TRBD1 on 6 matching bases. Germline assignment: CDR1 MDHEN and CDR2 SYDVKM. The CDR3 is made up of 18 amino acids. V dropped 2 bases and J dropped 6 bases, with 25 bases sitting between them. CDR3 nucleotides: TGTGCCAGCAGTTTACGTGGACAGATGGGTTCGCAGGAGGCTGAAGCTTTCTTT. Translated, it gives CASSLRGQMGSQEAEAFF.

This clone was seen only a few times. The chain employs TRBV27 and TRBJ2-7; the D gene is possibly TRBD1 (6 bases). V shed 2 bases and J shed 0 bases, with 8 bases lying between them. The CDR3 is 14 residues long. The V gene's germline CDR1 is MNHEY and CDR2 SMNVEV (reference sequence). The CDR3 DNA reads TGTGCCAGCAGTTTACAGGGGCGCTCCTACGAGCAGTACTTC. Its translation is CASSLQGRSYEQYF.

The J gene is TRBJ2-4, the V gene TRBV5-5; 8 bases agree with TRBD2. Per the germline V gene, CDR1 is SGHKS and CDR2 is YYEKEE (reference sequence). With 0 bases clipped from V and 0 bases from J, the junction kept 5 bases outside the gene matches. CDR3 length: 17 residues. The CDR3 DNA sequence: TGTGCCAGCAGCTTGGGGGCGGGAGGCCAAGCCAAAAACATTCAGTACTTC. Protein sequence: CASSLGAGGQAKNIQYF.

J is TRBJ2-7 and V is TRBV7-6; no clear D. V was shortened by 3 bases and J by 2 bases, with 14 bases between the two germline ends. Germline V gives CDR1 SGHVS, CDR2 FNYEAQ. This CDR3 region has 15 residues. CDR3 protein: CASSFENTPTYEQYF. The CDR3 DNA reads TGTGCCAGCAGCTTCGAAAACACCCCGACCTACGAGCAGTACTTC.